Below, one T cell receptor beta chain is given with its context. Its antigen remains undetermined. No base qualities exist here, and no much larger clone lies one base off it. Libraries were made using the immunoSEQ multiplex PCR assay. For TCR sequencing, RNA was extracted from every sample and reverse transcribed into cDNA to serve as template. SuperScript III was used to make first-strand cDNA, primed with a 2:1 mix of oligo-dT and random hexamers. Amplification bias was assessed with a synthetic immune receptor repertoire, and residual bias was removed computationally. Concerning the study's data processing: Raw reads were preprocessed to remove errors, and CDR3 was defined by IMGT conventions from the conserved cysteine to phenylalanine. Clonality was computed by normalizing Shannon entropy by log2 of the number of productive unique TCRs and subtracting the result from 1. Whether each scalp clone was CD4 or CD8 was inferred by checking scalp TCRbeta sequences against the CD4 and CD8 repertoires from sorted blood. As stored in TCRdb, this immuneACCESS dataset retains in-frame rearrangements with V and J assigned. A fraction of the clones does not appear; measured against another copy, unresolved V genes explain less than half of the discrepancy, and the remainder lacks a known reason. V, J and clone size were drawn from that table, and D and trimming were deduced from the DNA. The table for this sample lists 80,000 or so clones; around 60% of them were counted only once. The ten largest clones capture roughly a quarter of the sample.

The data stem from a study of CD8+ T cells in alopecia areata (dated by TCRdb to the late 2010s). Regarding the research as a whole: The treated patients, all with moderate-to-severe alopecia areata, were enrolled in an open-label pilot trial of oral tofacitinib given at 5 to 10 mg twice daily. Patients stayed on tofacitinib for 6 to 18 months and then had 6 months of follow-up off drug so that delayed response and recurrence could be assessed. Disease severity in treated patients was measured with the SALT score, which quantifies the percentage of affected scalp surface area. High-throughput TCRbeta sequencing was used to examine T cell clonal expansion in alopecia areata in both the C3H/HeJ mouse model and human patients. In humans, TCRbeta sequencing was performed on scalp tissue and on sorted CD4+ and CD8+ peripheral blood T cells from healthy controls and from patients with patchy or totalis/universalis alopecia areata. Patients on tofacitinib were biopsied at baseline and after 4 and 24 weeks of treatment, and several of the patients also had a later scalp biopsy. Clonality in the scalp was compared among normal scalp (n=4), patchy alopecia areata scalp (n=8), and alopecia totalis/universalis scalp (n=8). RNA was obtained with the PAXgene miRNA kit for fixed scalp, the miRNeasy kit for PBMCs, and the RNeasy kit for mouse skin. TCRbeta CDR3 regions were amplified by immunoSEQ multiplex PCR using 35 Vbeta forward and 13 Jbeta reverse primers. Here is what the overall study found, with its caveats: Because the treated cohort was small and had just a single nonresponder, larger studies are needed to establish links between baseline CD8+ expansion and response. Shared TCR sequences between patients were less evident than in mice, which may be partly attributable to HLA diversity in the patient population. With tofacitinib, both scalp clonality and the number of expanded CD8+ clones among the top 100 scalp clones went down significantly. During tofacitinib treatment, many expanded lesional clones stuck around in both scalp and blood, and this persistence may partly explain why relapse happens after treatment is stopped. Higher clonality and more expanded CD8+ clones were observed in lesional scalp than in normal scalp, particularly in alopecia totalis/universalis, a finding suggestive of antigenic drive. Unlike mouse skin, which is dominated by gammadelta T cells, normal human skin has resident alphabeta T cells that are also sequenced, and this complicates analysis of the scalp TCR repertoire.

Reading the label with the study, this specimen's time point is: 24 weeks on oral tofacitinib. In the paper's terms, the treatment or condition label means: oral pan-JAK inhibitor, 5-10 mg twice daily. From alopecia areata patients, peripheral blood was collected along with lesional scalp punch biopsies. PBMCs were isolated by density centrifugation and stained for CD3, CD4 and CD8, after which CD4+ and CD8+ T cells were sorted on a FACSAria. CDR1 is given as MGHDK and CDR2 as SYGVNS, both from the germline V gene. The cysteine opens and the phenylalanine closes a CDR3 of 13 amino acids. CDR3 DNA is the only sequence kept; it has 39 bases, read in frame from the first base. Trimming costs V 2 bases and J 6 bases, and their ends lie 10 bases apart.

The V gene is TRBV25-1 and the J gene is TRBJ1-2, with an unclear D gene assignment. The sequence derives from a human donor with alopecia areata. The sample consisted of CD8+ T cells sorted from blood, taken at week 24, from a patient treated with tofacitinib. The CDR3 region has the sequence CASSEGGNNGYTF. The sequence in DNA is TGTGCCAGCAGTGAAGGAGGGAACAATGGCTACACCTTC.